This T cell receptor beta chain was recorded in a study of blood T cell repertoires in COVID-19. Looking at the study overall: The analysed material was cDNA or gDNA that came from T cells, B-cell-depleted T cells, or PBMCs.

Using immunoSEQ multiplex PCR, the repertoire was profiled, and TCRdb retains in-frame clones only, with some absent. The table records about 240,000 clones, around four fifths of them present only once. The ends were cut back, 10 bases at V and 4 bases at J, with 13 bases in the middle. The CDR3 extends over 13 amino acids. From germline, CDR1 is MNHEY and CDR2 SVGAGI. Sequenced: peripheral blood. V is TRBV6-5 and J is TRBJ1-4; D may be TRBD1 (6 bases). The TCR comes from a woman between 55 and 75 years old with active or convalescent COVID-19. The CDR3 nucleotides read TGTGCCACCAGGGGCCACCTTAATGAAAAACTGTTTTTT. Encoded protein: CATRGHLNEKLFF.